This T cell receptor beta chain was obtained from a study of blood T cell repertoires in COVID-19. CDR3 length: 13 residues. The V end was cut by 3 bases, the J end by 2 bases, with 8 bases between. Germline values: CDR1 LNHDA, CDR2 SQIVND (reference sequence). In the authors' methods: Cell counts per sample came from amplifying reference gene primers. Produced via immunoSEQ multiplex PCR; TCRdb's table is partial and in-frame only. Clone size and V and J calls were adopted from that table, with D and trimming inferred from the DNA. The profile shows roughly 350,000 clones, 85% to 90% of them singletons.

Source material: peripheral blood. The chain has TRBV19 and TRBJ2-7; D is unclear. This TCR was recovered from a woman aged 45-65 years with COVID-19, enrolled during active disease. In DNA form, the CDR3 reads TGTGCCAGTAGTATTGACGGAGCCTACGAGCAGTACTTC. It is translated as CASSIDGAYEQYF. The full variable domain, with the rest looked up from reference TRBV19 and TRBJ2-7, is DGGITQSPKYLFRKEGQNVTLSCEQNLNHDAMYWYRQDPGQGLRLIYYSQIVNDFQKGDIAEGYSVSREKKESFPLTVTSAQKNPTAFYLCASSIDGAYEQYFGPGTRLTVT.